These 4 T cell receptor beta chains were sequenced from one sample in a study of blood T cell repertoires in COVID-19. Using immunoSEQ multiplex PCR, the repertoire was profiled, and TCRdb retains in-frame clones only, with some absent. Seen here are about 270,000 clones, 90% observed once, and the top ten hold approximately 4%. The material sequenced was PBMCs or T cells enriched from blood (not recorded which). The receptors stem from a young woman with acute COVID-19.

V gene TRBV7-2 combines with J gene TRBJ2-1, with 12 bases fitting TRBD2. The germline CDR1 and CDR2 sequences are SGHTA and FQGNSA. V lost 3 bases, J lost 5 bases, and 14 bases stayed unmatched. The CDR3 spans 19 residues. The DNA of the CDR3 is TGTGCCAGCAGCTTCACACGAACGACTAGCGGGAGTGGAAACAATGAGCAGTTCTTC. This translates into CASSFTRTTSGSGNNEQFF.

The chain joins TRBV2 to TRBJ1-4; TRBD1 agrees at 7 bases. J was trimmed by 4 bases and V by 2 bases; bases with no gene match: 4. Per germline, CDR1 SNHLY and CDR2 FYNNEI. The CDR3 runs 15 residues. The CDR3 nucleotides read TGTGCCAGCAGTGAAACGGGACAGATTAATGAAAAACTGTTTTTT. Protein product: CASSETGQINEKLFF.

This clone was found once. The V gene is TRBV4-1, the J gene TRBJ1-1; D uncertain. Looked up from germline, CDR1 is MGHRA and CDR2 is YSYEKL. The V end lost 6 bases, the J end lost 0 bases, and 23 bases lay between the germline ends. The CDR3 contains 18 residues. The DNA of the CDR3 is TGCGCCAGCAGACATAGGGAGTCGAAGCTTAATGTGAACACTGAAGCTTTCTTT. As protein: CASRHRESKLNVNTEAFF.

A single count supports this clone. The chain employs TRBV2 and TRBJ2-2; TRBD2 matches 12 bases. With 6 bases clipped from V and 8 bases from J, the junction kept 10 bases outside the gene matches. CDR3 size: 16 residues. Germline V gene sequence: CDR1 SNHLY, CDR2 FYNNEI. DNA of the CDR3: TGTGCCAGCAGCTCGACTAGCGGGAGTCGGACTGGGGAGCTGTTTTTT. Translating it yields CASSSTSGSRTGELFF.